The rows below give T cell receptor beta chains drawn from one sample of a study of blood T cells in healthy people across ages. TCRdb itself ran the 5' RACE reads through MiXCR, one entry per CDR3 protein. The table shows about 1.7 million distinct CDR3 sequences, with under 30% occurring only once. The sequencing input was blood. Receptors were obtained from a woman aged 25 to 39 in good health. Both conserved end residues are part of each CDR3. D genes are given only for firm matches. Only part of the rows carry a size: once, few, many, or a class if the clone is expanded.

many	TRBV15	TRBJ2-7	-	CATSRDGAGQWASYEQYF	TGTGCCACCAGCAGAGATGGCGCCGGGCAATGGGCCTCCTACGAGCAGTACTTC
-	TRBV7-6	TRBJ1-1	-	CASSLAGGRGGTEAFF	TGTGCCAGCAGCTTAGCAGGAGGCCGGGGAGGCACTGAAGCTTTCTTT
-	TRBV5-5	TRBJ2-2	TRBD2	CASSPTSGRAMTGELFF	TGTGCCAGCAGCCCAACTAGCGGGAGGGCCATGACCGGGGAGCTGTTTTTT
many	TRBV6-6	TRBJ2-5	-	CASSRQEEETQYF	TGTGCCAGCAGTCGACAGGAAGAAGAGACCCAGTACTTC
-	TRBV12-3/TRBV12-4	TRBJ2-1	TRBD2	CASSLTGGRAGEQFF	TGTGCCAGCAGTTTAACTGGCGGGAGGGCCGGTGAGCAGTTCTTC
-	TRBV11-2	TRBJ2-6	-	CASSLTTALSGANVLTF	TGTGCCAGCAGCTTGACGACAGCTCTCTCTGGGGCCAACGTCCTGACTTTC
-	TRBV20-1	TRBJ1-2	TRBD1	CSARDFGTGVGGDTF	TGCAGTGCTAGAGATTTCGGGACAGGGGTCGGGGGCGACACCTTC
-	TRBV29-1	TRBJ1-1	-	CSVEGQGSHTEAFF	TGCAGCGTTGAAGGGCAGGGATCCCACACTGAAGCTTTCTTT
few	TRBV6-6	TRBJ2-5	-	CASKQGGEQYF	TGTGCCAGCAAACAGGGTGGTGAGCAGTACTTC
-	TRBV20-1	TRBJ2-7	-	CSANANRYEQYF	TGCAGTGCTAACGCGAACCGCTACGAGCAGTACTTC
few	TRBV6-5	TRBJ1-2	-	CASSYGGGANYGYTF	TGTGCCAGCAGTTACGGGGGGGGCGCAAACTATGGCTACACCTTC
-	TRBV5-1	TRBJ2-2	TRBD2	CASSGRNPGLAGPGELFF	TGCGCCAGCAGCGGAAGAAATCCGGGACTAGCGGGGCCCGGGGAGCTGTTTTTT
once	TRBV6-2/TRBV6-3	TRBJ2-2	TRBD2	CAINNPGLAGGFGELFF	TGTGCCATCAACAATCCGGGACTAGCGGGAGGATTCGGGGAGCTGTTTTTT
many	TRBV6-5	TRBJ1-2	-	CASKTGIYGYTF	TGTGCCAGCAAAACAGGAATTTATGGCTACACCTTC
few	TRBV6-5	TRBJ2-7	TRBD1	CASSYDRGNEQYF	TGTGCCAGCAGTTACGACAGGGGAAACGAGCAGTACTTC
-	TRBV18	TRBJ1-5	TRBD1	CASSPPGQSFNQPQHF	TGTGCCAGCTCACCGCCGGGACAGAGTTTCAATCAGCCCCAGCATTTT